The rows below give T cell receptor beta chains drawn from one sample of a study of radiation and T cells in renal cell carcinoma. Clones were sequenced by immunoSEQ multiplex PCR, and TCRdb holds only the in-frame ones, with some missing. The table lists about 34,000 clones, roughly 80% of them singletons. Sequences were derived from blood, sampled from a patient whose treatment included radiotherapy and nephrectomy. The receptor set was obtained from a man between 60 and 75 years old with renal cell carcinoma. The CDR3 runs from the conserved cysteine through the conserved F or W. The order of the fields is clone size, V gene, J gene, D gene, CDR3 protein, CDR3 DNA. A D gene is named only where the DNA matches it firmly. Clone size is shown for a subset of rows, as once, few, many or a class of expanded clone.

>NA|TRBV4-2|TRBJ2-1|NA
CASSHISGLPPNEQFF
TGTGCCAGCAGCCACATATCGGGACTCCCACCCAATGAGCAGTTCTTC
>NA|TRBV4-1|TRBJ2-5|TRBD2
CASSGGLAGAWETQYF
TGCGCCAGCAGCGGGGGACTAGCGGGAGCTTGGGAGACCCAGTACTTC
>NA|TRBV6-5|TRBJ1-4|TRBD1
CASSYSLQGAREKLFF
TGTGCCAGCAGTTACTCCCTTCAGGGGGCGCGAGAAAAACTGTTTTTT
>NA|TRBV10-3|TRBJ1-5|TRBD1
CATSPGTGADQPQHF
TGTGCCACCTCCCCCGGGACAGGGGCGGATCAGCCCCAGCATTTT
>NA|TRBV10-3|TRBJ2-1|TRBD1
CAISEPGQRYNEQFF
TGTGCCATCAGTGAGCCGGGACAGCGTTACAATGAGCAGTTCTTC
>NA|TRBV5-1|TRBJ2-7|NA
CASREGRATYEQYF
TGCGCCAGCAGAGAGGGGCGGGCGACCTACGAGCAGTACTTC
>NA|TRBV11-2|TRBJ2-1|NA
CASSWMDSGANEQFF
TGTGCCAGCAGCTGGATGGACAGCGGGGCCAATGAGCAGTTCTTC
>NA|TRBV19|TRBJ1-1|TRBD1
CASNTPGQSVEAFF
TGTGCCAGTAACACCCCGGGACAGTCCGTTGAAGCTTTCTTT
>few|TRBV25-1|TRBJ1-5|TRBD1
CASSAPPGGGNQPQHF
TGTGCCAGCAGTGCGCCCCCAGGGGGCGGCAATCAGCCCCAGCATTTT
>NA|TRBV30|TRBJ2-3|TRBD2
CAWSVGLADTQYF
TGTGCCTGGAGTGTTGGACTAGCGGATACGCAGTATTTT
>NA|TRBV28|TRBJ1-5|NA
CASTSGGRGQPQHF
TGTGCCAGCACCAGCGGGGGGCGAGGGCAGCCCCAGCATTTT
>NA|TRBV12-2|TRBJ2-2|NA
CASRLALPTGELFF
TGTGCAAGTCGCTTAGCGCTACCAACCGGGGAGCTGTTTTTT
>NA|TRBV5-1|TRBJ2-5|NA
CASSFRASQETQYF
TGCGCCAGCAGCTTCCGGGCGAGCCAAGAGACCCAGTACTTC
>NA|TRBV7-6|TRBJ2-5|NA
CASSLAVNQETQYF
TGTGCCAGCAGCTTAGCAGTCAACCAAGAGACCCAGTACTTC
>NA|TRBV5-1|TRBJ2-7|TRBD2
CASSESGTRLHEQYF
TGCGCCAGCAGCGAATCCGGGACTAGGCTGCACGAGCAGTACTTC
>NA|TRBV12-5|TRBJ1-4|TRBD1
CASGLDTDRDRGHTNEKLFF
TGTGCTAGTGGTTTGGATACAGACCGGGACAGGGGACATACTAATGAAAAACTGTTTTTT
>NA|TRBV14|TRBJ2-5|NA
CASSQGLGETQYF
TGTGCCAGCAGCCAGGGGTTGGGAGAGACCCAGTACTTC
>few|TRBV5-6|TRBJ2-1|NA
CASSFENLTLPSSYNEQFF
TGTGCCAGCAGCTTCGAAAACTTGACTTTACCGAGCTCCTACAATGAGCAGTTCTTC
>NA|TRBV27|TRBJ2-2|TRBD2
CASSLISGRAYTGELFF
TGTGCCAGCAGTTTGATTAGCGGGAGGGCCTACACCGGGGAGCTGTTTTTT
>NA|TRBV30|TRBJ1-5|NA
CAWSVKGDQPQHF
TGTGCCTGGAGTGTAAAGGGAGATCAGCCCCAGCATTTT
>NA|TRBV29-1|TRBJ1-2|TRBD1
CSVEGTTGGDYGYTF
TGCAGCGTTGAAGGGACAACAGGGGGCGACTATGGCTACACCTTC
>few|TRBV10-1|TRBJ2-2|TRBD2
CASSALAGVRICTGELFF
TGCGCCAGCAGTGCACTAGCGGGAGTAAGAATTTGCACCGGGGAGCTGTTTTTT
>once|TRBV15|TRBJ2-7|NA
CATSRDFGRPPYEQYF
TGTGCCACCAGCAGAGATTTCGGGCGGCCTCCCTACGAGCAGTACTTC
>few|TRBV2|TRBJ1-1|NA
CGTTFTMNTEAFF
TGTGGAACAACTTTCACTATGAACACTGAAGCTTTCTTT
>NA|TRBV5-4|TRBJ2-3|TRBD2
CASSLGAGVSTDTQYF
TGTGCCAGCAGCTTGGGGGCGGGAGTCAGTACAGATACGCAGTATTTT
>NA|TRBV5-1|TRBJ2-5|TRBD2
CASSLIAGEETQYF
TGCGCCAGCAGCTTGATAGCGGGAGAAGAGACCCAGTACTTC
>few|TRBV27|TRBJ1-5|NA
CPKRGDQPQHF
TGCCCTAAAAGAGGCGATCAGCCCCAGCATTTT
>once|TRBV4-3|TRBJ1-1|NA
CASSQGVNTEAFF
TGCGCCAGCAGCCAAGGGGTGAACACTGAAGCTTTCTTT
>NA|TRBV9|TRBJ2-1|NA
CASSVVGGSSYNEQFF
TGTGCCAGCAGCGTAGTGGGCGGCAGCTCCTACAATGAGCAGTTCTTC
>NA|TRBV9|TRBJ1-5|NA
CASSPGSNQPQHF
TGTGCCAGCAGCCCCGGTAGCAATCAGCCCCAGCATTTT
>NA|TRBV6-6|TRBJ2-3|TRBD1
CASRPRQGADTQYF
TGTGCCAGCAGACCAAGACAGGGTGCAGATACGCAGTATTTT
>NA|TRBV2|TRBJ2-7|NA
CASGRQGSTYEQYF
TGTGCCAGCGGCCGACAAGGGTCTACCTACGAGCAGTACTTC
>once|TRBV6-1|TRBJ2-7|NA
CASSELGKGWGSGSYEQYF
TGTGCCAGCAGTGAACTCGGAAAGGGTTGGGGATCCGGATCCTACGAGCAGTACTTC
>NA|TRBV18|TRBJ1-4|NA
CASSSGRGEREKLFF
TGTGCCAGCTCATCAGGGAGGGGCGAACGTGAAAAACTGTTTTTT
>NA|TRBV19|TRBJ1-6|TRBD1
CASSTSLTGGANSPLHF
TGTGCCAGTAGTACCTCTCTTACAGGGGGCGCGAATTCACCCCTCCACTTT
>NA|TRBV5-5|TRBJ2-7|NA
CASSLGTSKQYF
TGTGCCAGCAGCTTGGGGACGTCAAAGCAGTACTTC
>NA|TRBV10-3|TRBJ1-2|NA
CAISGQRAAPHGYTF
TGTGCCATCAGTGGTCAAAGGGCCGCACCCCATGGCTACACCTTC
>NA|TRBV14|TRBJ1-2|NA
CASSQDRTDLGYTF
TGTGCCAGCAGCCAAGATAGAACCGATTTAGGCTACACCTTC
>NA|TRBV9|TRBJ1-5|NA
CASSVAVPSLSQPQHF
TGTGCCAGCAGCGTAGCGGTTCCCAGTTTAAGCCAGCCCCAGCATTTT
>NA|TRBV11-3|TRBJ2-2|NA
CASSFDANTGELFF
TGTGCCAGCAGCTTCGACGCGAACACCGGGGAGCTGTTTTTT
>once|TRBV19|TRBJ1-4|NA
CASSNRFGNEKLFF
TGTGCCAGTAGTAACAGGTTTGGGAATGAAAAACTGTTTTTT
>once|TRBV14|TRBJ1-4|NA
CASSQGLNKGKLFF
TGTGCCAGCAGCCAAGGGCTGAATAAGGGAAAACTGTTTTTT
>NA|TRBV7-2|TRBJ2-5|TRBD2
CASSPGTSGNQGAQYF
TGTGCCAGCAGCCCCGGGACTAGCGGGAATCAAGGGGCCCAGTACTTC
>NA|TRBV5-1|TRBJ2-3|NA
CASSPVPGAQDTQYF
TGCGCCAGCAGTCCCGTCCCGGGAGCGCAAGATACGCAGTATTTT
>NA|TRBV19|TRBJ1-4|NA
CASSIDRAEATNEKLFF
TGTGCCAGTAGTATAGATCGGGCGGAGGCAACTAATGAAAAACTGTTTTTT
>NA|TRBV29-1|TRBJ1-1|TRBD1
CSVTRGTGNTEAFF
TGCAGCGTCACCCGGGGGACAGGGAACACTGAAGCTTTCTTT
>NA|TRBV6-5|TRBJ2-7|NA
CASRAYSGSSYEQYF
TGTGCCAGCCGAGCATATAGCGGTAGCTCCTACGAGCAGTACTTC
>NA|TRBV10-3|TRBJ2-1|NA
CAISDRFETYNEQFF
TGTGCCATCAGTGATCGATTTGAGACTTACAATGAGCAGTTCTTC
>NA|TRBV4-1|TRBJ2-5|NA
CASSQGPRGTQYF
TGCGCCAGCAGCCAAGGCCCCAGGGGGACCCAGTACTTC
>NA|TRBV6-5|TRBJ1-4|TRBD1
CASSYSQMGQGALFF
TGTGCCAGCAGTTACTCCCAGATGGGACAGGGGGCTCTGTTTTTT
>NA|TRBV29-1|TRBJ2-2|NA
CSVEGTAAANTGELFF
TGCAGCGTTGAGGGTACGGCAGCTGCGAACACCGGGGAGCTGTTTTTT
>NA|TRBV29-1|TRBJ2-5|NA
CSVDTGARREETQYF
TGCAGCGTGGATACCGGGGCCAGGAGAGAAGAGACCCAGTACTTC
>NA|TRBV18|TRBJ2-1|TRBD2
CASSPSGLAGGDEQFF
TGTGCCAGCTCACCGTCGGGACTAGCGGGAGGCGATGAGCAGTTCTTC
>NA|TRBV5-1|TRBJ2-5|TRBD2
CASIGSGSRETQYF
TGCGCCAGCATCGGTAGCGGGAGCCGGGAGACCCAGTACTTC
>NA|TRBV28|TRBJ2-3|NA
CASSSPSVKADTQYF
TGTGCCAGCAGTTCCCCTAGCGTAAAGGCAGATACGCAGTATTTT
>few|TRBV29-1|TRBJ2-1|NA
CRVDEGHEQFF
TGCAGAGTTGACGAGGGGCATGAGCAGTTCTTC
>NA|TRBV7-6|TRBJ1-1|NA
CASSPQGRGGGTEAFF
TGTGCCAGCAGCCCTCAGGGCCGGGGAGGGGGCACTGAAGCTTTCTTT
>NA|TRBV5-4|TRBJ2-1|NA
CASSFTEYNEQFF
TGTGCCAGCAGCTTCACGGAATACAATGAGCAGTTCTTC